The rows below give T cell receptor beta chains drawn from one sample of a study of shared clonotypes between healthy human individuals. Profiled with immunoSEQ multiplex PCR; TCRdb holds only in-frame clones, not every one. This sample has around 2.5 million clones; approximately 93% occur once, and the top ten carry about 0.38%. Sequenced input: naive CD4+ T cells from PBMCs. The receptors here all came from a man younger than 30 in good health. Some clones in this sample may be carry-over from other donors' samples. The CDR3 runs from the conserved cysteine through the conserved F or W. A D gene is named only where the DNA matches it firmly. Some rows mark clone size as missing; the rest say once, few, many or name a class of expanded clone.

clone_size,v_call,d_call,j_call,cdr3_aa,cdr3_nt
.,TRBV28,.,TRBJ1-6,CASDSDIMWGSPLHF,TGTGCCAGCGACTCGGACATCATGTGGGGTTCACCCCTCCACTTT
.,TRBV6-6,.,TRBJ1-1,CASIGNTEAFF,TGTGCCAGCATTGGGAACACTGAAGCTTTCTTT
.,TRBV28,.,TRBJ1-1,CASSILGTEAFF,TGTGCCAGCAGCATCTTAGGGACTGAAGCTTTCTTT
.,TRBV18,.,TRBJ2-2,CASSPGREYPGELFF,TGTGCCAGCTCACCAGGGCGGGAATATCCCGGGGAGCTGTTTTTT
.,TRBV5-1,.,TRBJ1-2,CASSTQGTDDGYTF,TGCGCCAGCTCAACCCAGGGGACCGACGATGGCTACACCTTC
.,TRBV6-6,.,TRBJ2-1,CASSTSTGKTNEQFF,.
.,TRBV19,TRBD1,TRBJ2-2,CASSRTGATGELFF,TGTGCCAGTAGCAGGACAGGGGCCACCGGGGAGCTGTTTTTT
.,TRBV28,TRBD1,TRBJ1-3,CASSFRTGASSGNTIYF,TGTGCCAGCAGTTTCCGAACAGGGGCTAGCTCTGGAAACACCATATATTTT
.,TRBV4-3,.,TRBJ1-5,CASSQERQGIGQPQHF,TGCGCCAGCAGCCAAGAACGGCAGGGAATAGGTCAGCCCCAGCATTTT
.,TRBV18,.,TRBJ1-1,CASSPLEGRNTEAFF,TGTGCCAGCTCACCATTGGAGGGGAGGAACACTGAAGCTTTCTTT
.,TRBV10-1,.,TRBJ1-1,CASSGSLEQLSTEAFF,TGCGCCAGCAGTGGGTCCCTCGAACAACTTTCCACTGAAGCTTTCTTT
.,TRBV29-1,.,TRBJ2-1,CSVGSLSSYNEQFF,TGCAGCGTTGGTAGCCTGAGCTCCTACAATGAGCAGTTCTTC
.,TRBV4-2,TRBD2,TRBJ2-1,CASSQQLTGLANNEQFF,TGTGCCAGCAGCCAGCAGTTGACGGGACTAGCGAATAATGAGCAGTTCTTC
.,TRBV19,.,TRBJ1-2,CASSIIDQGRWYGYTF,TGTGCCAGTAGTATCATCGACCAGGGGAGATGGTATGGCTACACCTTC
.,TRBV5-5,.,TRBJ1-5,CASSLDGHNIFQPQHF,TGTGCCAGCAGCTTGGACGGGCATAATATTTTTCAGCCCCAGCATTTT
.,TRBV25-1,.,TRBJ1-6,CASSESVGDNSPLHF,TGTGCCAGCAGTGAATCGGTAGGGGACAATTCACCCCTCCACTTT
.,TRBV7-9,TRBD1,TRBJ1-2,CASSSLTGEPNYGYTF,TGTGCCAGCAGTTCTCTCACAGGGGAACCTAACTATGGCTACACCTTC
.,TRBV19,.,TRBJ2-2,CASSYGGGAGELFF,TGTGCCAGTAGTTACGGAGGGGGTGCCGGGGAGCTGTTTTTT
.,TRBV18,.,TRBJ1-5,CASSPTMDQPQHF,TGTGCCAGCTCACCAACGATGGATCAGCCCCAGCATTTT
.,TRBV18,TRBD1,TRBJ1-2,CASSPLIGQGFNYGYTF,TGTGCCAGCTCACCACTTATCGGACAGGGGTTTAACTATGGCTACACCTTC
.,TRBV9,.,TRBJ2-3,CASSTYGWPSTDTQYF,TGTGCCAGCAGCACCTATGGTTGGCCGAGCACAGATACGCAGTATTTT
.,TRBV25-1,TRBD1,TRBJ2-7,CASSDSGQGEKQYF,TGTGCCAGCAGTGACTCGGGACAGGGGGAAAAGCAGTACTTC
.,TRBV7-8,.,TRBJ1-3,CASNAGSGNTIYF,TGTGCCAGCAACGCCGGGAGTGGAAACACCATATATTTT
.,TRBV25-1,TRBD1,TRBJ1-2,CASSRQGYGYTF,TGTGCCAGCAGCAGACAGGGTTATGGCTACACCTTC
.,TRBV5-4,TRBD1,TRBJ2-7,CASSQPGQGTYEQYF,TGTGCCAGCAGCCAACCGGGACAGGGAACCTACGAGCAGTACTTC
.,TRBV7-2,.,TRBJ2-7,CASSLTGVAASSYEQYF,TGTGCCAGCAGCTTAACCGGGGTTGCGGCGAGCTCCTACGAGCAGTACTTC
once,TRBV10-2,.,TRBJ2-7,CASRSGAGYEQYF,TGCGCCAGCAGGTCAGGGGCTGGGTACGAGCAGTACTTC